Detailed here is one T cell receptor beta chain. What it binds is unknown. The sample belongs to a study of cytomegalovirus exposure and HLA in healthy donors. For the study at large: In an early release, HLA-typed donors contributed tens of millions of unique TCR sequences. Study results and caveats: The study labeled 180 or so TCR beta chains cytomegalovirus-associated.

PCR used 60 Vbeta primers and 13 Jbeta primers. Some clones are missing from TCRdb's copy, which holds only in-frame ones; the method was immunoSEQ multiplex PCR. This table holds about 160,000 clones, 65% to 85% found once. The sequence was obtained from a woman aged 45-65 years in good health and CMV-seropositive. The material sequenced was PBMCs.

The CDR3 region is CASSSDRDDEQFF. CDR3 bases: TGTGCCAGCAGCTCGGACAGGGATGATGAGCAGTTCTTC. The rearrangement joins TRBV7-9 to TRBJ2-1; 8 nucleotides align to TRBD1. V shed 4 bases and J 8 bases; nucleotides not matched to a gene: 4. CDR1 SEHNR and CDR2 FQNEAQ come from the germline V gene (reference sequence). The CDR3 runs 13 residues.